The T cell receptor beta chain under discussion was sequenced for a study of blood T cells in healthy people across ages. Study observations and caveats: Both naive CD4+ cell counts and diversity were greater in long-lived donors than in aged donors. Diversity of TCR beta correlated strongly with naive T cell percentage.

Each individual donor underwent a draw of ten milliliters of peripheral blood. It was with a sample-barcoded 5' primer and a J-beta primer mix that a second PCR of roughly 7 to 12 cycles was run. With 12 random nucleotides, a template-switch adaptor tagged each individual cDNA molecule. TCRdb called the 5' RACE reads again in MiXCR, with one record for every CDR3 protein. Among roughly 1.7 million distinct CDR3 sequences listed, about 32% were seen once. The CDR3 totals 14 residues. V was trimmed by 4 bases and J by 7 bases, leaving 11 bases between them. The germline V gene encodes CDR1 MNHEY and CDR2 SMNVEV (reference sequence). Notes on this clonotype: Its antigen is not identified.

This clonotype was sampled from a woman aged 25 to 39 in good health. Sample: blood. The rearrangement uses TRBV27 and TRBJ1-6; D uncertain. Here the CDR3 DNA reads TGTGCCAGCAGTTACGTCCGGGCAAATTCACCCCTCCACTTT. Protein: CASSYVRANSPLHF.